This TCR beta chain stems from a study of identical twins. The CDR3 runs to 16 residues. The V gene's germline CDR1 is SGHNT and CDR2 YYREEE (reference sequence). V dropped 3 bases and J dropped 9; count of bases not matched to a gene: 13. TCRdb analysed the 5' RACE reads with MiXCR anew, one entry per CDR3 protein. The sample has about 100,000 distinct CDR3 sequences; just under 6% are singletons. The chain is built from TRBV5-4 and TRBJ2-1, with 9 bases identical to TRBD2. This receptor was taken from a woman aged 45 to 65 in good health. The material sequenced was memory T cells sorted from blood. The chain's CDR3 is CASSSGLALVVGEQFF. Written as DNA, the CDR3 is TGTGCCAGCAGCTCTGGACTAGCGCTAGTAGTAGGTGAGCAGTTCTTC.